The text below deals with one T cell receptor (beta chain). The target of this receptor is not known. One base away there is no much larger clone; base qualities are not given. For the CD8 naive samples, CD45RO-negative cells were positively selected for CCR7, yielding a CD45RA+CCR7+ population from which TemRA cells were excluded. The donors were healthy, HIV-negative adults who had no recently reported acute infections or vaccinations. Every donor was a Caucasian adult living in Nashville, Tennessee, USA. Blood was collected by leukapheresis, and PBMCs were isolated by Ficoll-Histopaque density gradient centrifugation and then cryopreserved in liquid nitrogen vapor phase. Purity and quantity of every magnetically sorted T cell population were checked by analytical flow cytometry. From each sorted fraction, genomic DNA was isolated and quantified by UV absorbance on a Nanodrop 2000c. This specimen comes from a study of shared clonotypes between healthy human individuals (dated by TCRdb to about 2020). As for the study more broadly: A few men and a couple of women, aged 18 to 49 years, made up the cohort. Per donor, three plates each were used for CD4 naive and CD4 memory, two for CD8 naive, and one for CD8 memory. To estimate repertoire size and how much clonotype sharing occurs between individuals, the study deeply sequenced the blood TCR repertoires of about 5 healthy adults. To increase sequencing depth and limit assay-specific biases, TCR repertoire library preparation and sequencing were carried out by different laboratories using diverse techniques. Between about 0.94 and 8.9 billion PBMCs per donor were obtained by leukapheresis. Study-wide conclusions, independent of this receptor: Compared with non-shared clonotypes, clonotypes shared by all four sorted-subset donors had higher generation probabilities. Incomplete sequencing was indicated by rarefaction of sorted-subset datasets, despite the large sequencing depth. Naive subsets generally had larger estimated clonotype richness than memory subsets did. When several donors were compared, the shared fraction of clonotypes was roughly 5% for naive CD4, around 3.5% for naive CD8, 2% to 2.5% for memory CD4, and 0.4% for memory CD8. Sampling was restricted to blood, and TCR repertoires in tissue are likely to differ from TCR repertoires in blood. Based on pairwise subsampling, the degree of clonotype sharing among donors was expected to be affected by sequencing depth. The genetic and exposure-history diversity represented was limited by the small number of donors.

TCR CDR3 regions were amplified from genomic DNA by multiplex PCR using the deep immunoSEQ assay. Extracted genomic DNA from each cell subset was distributed evenly across all wells of several immunoSEQ 96-well plates, and each plate was treated as a replicate. For sorted subsets, 150 to 250 ng genomic DNA, equal to tens of thousands of T cell genomes, was loaded into each replicate PCR. Purified libraries were measured with a Qubit 3.0 fluorometer, size-checked on a Bioanalyzer 2100, and measured again with the KAPA Library Quantification kit. Each immunoSEQ 96-well plate was sequenced on its own single-read 150-cycle Illumina NextSeq 550 flow cell. On the authors' methods: The immunoSEQ output contained only junctional sequences without quality scores, so filtering could not match that applied to full-length reads. Sequences were annotated with PyIR, a Python wrapper for IgBLAST v1.9, and V/J genes and CDR3 were assigned using IMGT germline references. Reads with weak V/J assignments (E-value above 1e-6), missing CDR3, stop codons, out-of-frame junctions, or ambiguous translated residues were removed. A V3J clonotype was defined by an identical inferred V gene, J gene, and CDR3 amino acid sequence. Percentage overlap between repertoires was computed as shared unique clonotypes divided by the size of the smaller repertoire. Repertoire richness was assessed with RTK rarefaction, the Chao1 estimator, and Recon v2.1 estimates of unobserved clonotypes. Generation probabilities for all TCRbeta clonotypes obtained by the gDNA method from a handful of donors were computed using OLGA. In its TCRdb copy, this immuneACCESS table keeps in-frame sequences only and misses some clones. Where compared with another copy, unresolved V genes explain less than half of these, and the others have no known cause. V and J calls plus clone size are reproduced from that table; the DNA served to infer D and trimming. The sample table shows about 2.1 million clones, and about 94% are seen once. The ten most abundant clones make up under 2% of the sample.

Spanning cysteine to phenylalanine, the CDR3 consists of 12 amino acids. The entry retains the CDR3 DNA only, 36 bases that are in frame from base 1. Based on the germline V gene, the CDR1 and CDR2 sequences are SQVTM and ANQGSEA. Cut back by 3 bases and 2 bases, the V and J ends lie 6 bases apart. This clonotype was obtained from a man younger than 35 in good health. Some clones in this sample may be carry-over from other donors' samples. Recombination joined TRBV29-1 with TRBJ2-3; there is no confident call for the D gene. The sample taken for sequencing was naive CD8+ T cells from PBMCs. The sample's cell subset or site label, decoded: CD45RA+CCR7+. CDR3 protein: CSVEEHTDTQYF. The bases read TGCAGCGTTGAGGAGCACACAGATACGCAGTATTTT.